The 23 T cell receptor beta chains below were found in one sample sequenced in a study of radiation and T cells in renal cell carcinoma. The treatment: treatment-naive control, cytoreductive nephrectomy. Using immunoSEQ multiplex PCR, the repertoire was profiled, and TCRdb retains in-frame clones only, with some absent. The sample shows roughly 9,800 clones, 50% to 60% of them seen only once. This specimen consisted of tumor tissue, obtained from a patient whose treatment was nephrectomy without radiotherapy. These receptors came from a man between 40 and 49 years old with renal cell carcinoma.

This chain joins TRBV5-5 and TRBJ1-1; D is possibly TRBD1 (6 bases). Trimming pared 5 bases from V and 7 bases from J, leaving 15 bases between. Germline loops: CDR1 SGHKS, CDR2 YYEKEE (reference sequence). The CDR3 consists of 13 residues. In nucleotides, the CDR3 is TGTGCCAGCAGGGAACAGGGATTCGTTGAAGCTTTCTTT. Translated, it gives CASREQGFVEAFF.

This CDR3 reads CASSSYLGGQYF. CDR3 in DNA: TGCGCCAGCAGCTCATACCTAGGGGGGCAGTATTTT. The J gene is TRBJ2-3, the V gene TRBV4-3; D is perhaps TRBD1 (6 bases). V lost 5 bases and J lost 11, with 14 bases in between. CDR3 length: 12 residues. CDR1 LGHNA and CDR2 YSLEER come from the germline V gene.

This clone turned up a few times. This chain joins TRBV4-1 and TRBJ1-2; D not resolved. The ends were cut back, 0 bases at V and 4 bases at J, with 9 bases in the middle. The V gene's germline CDR1 is MGHRA and CDR2 YSYEKL. The CDR3 sequence is 14 residues long. Here the CDR3 reads CASSQDWLLYGYTF. The CDR3 nucleotides are TGCGCCAGCAGCCAAGATTGGCTCCTCTATGGCTACACCTTC.

The chain has TRBV27 and TRBJ2-1; no reliable D call. The V end lost 0 bases, the J end lost 0 bases, and 6 bases lay between the germline ends. CDR1 is MNHEY, CDR2 SMNVEV, per germline (reference sequence). The CDR3 sequence is 15 residues long. CDR3 sequence: CASSLSGSSYNEQFF. The CDR3 DNA sequence: TGTGCCAGCAGTTTATCGGGAAGCTCCTACAATGAGCAGTTCTTC.

This clone has just a few counts. The chain uses TRBV7-2 and TRBJ2-7; no clear D. The CDR3 sequence is 14 residues long. V lost 6 bases to trimming and J lost 0 bases, with 12 bases between them. Germline assignment: CDR1 SGHTA and CDR2 FQGNSA. The CDR3 region is CASRGRVSSYEQYF. For the CDR3, the DNA is TGTGCCAGCAGAGGTCGGGTGAGCTCCTACGAGCAGTACTTC.

V and J are TRBV15 and TRBJ1-5, with D perhaps matching TRBD1 (6 bases). Germline values: CDR1 LNHNV, CDR2 YYDKDF (reference sequence). V was trimmed by 6 bases and J by 2 bases, leaving 20 bases between them. The CDR3 runs to 17 residues. The CDR3 nucleotides read TGTGCCACCAGAGACCCTGAGACAGGCGCCGGCAATCAGCCCCAGCATTTT. Amino acid sequence: CATRDPETGAGNQPQHF.

This chain links TRBV2 with TRBJ1-4; 7 positions agree with TRBD1. This CDR3 is built from 16 residues. From germline, CDR1 is SNHLY and CDR2 FYNNEI. V lost 6 bases to trimming and J lost 2 bases; unmatched junction nucleotides: 9. The CDR3 protein is CASRAQGGPTNEKLFF. The CDR3 DNA reads TGTGCCAGCAGAGCCCAGGGGGGACCGACTAATGAAAAACTGTTTTTT.

In its sample, this clone was seen a few times. This CDR3 is CASSPRAGDLNTEAFF. The CDR3 DNA follows: TGTGCCAGCTCACCACGGGCAGGGGATTTGAACACTGAAGCTTTCTTT. The chain links TRBV18 to TRBJ1-1; D perhaps matches TRBD1 (6 bases). The CDR3 length is 16 residues. Germline loops: CDR1 KGHSH, CDR2 LQKENI. Trimming took 1 base from V and 0 from J, leaving 12 bases between them.

The J gene is TRBJ2-3, the V gene TRBV4-1, with D perhaps given as TRBD1 or TRBD2 (6 bases each). Germline V gene sequence: CDR1 MGHRA, CDR2 YSYEKL. Trimming took 0 bases from V and 4 from J, leaving 14 bases between them. This CDR3 has 16 amino acids. CDR3 region: CASSQEGRGRSDTQYF. CDR3 sequence (DNA): TGCGCCAGCAGCCAAGAGGGAAGGGGGAGGTCAGATACGCAGTATTTT.

This clone has a handful of counts. The J gene is TRBJ2-7, the V gene TRBV23-1; unclear D gene. Being an ORF, TRBV23-1 has a function that is uncertain. V lost 1 base and J 2 bases, leaving 12 bases between the germline ends. The length of the CDR3 is 15 residues. Written as DNA, the CDR3 is TGCGCCAGCAGTCAATGTAGCCCAGAGACCTACGAGCAGTACGTC. Protein product: CASSQCSPETYEQYV.

The chain uses TRBV11-3 and TRBJ2-5; tentative D call: TRBD1 (6 bases). The CDR3 contains 15 residues. Germline assignment: CDR1 SGHNT and CDR2 YENEEA. Trimming cost V 3 bases and J 7 bases, with 18 bases left between them. CDR3 sequence: CASSFRGHPEATQYF. In nucleotides, the CDR3 is TGTGCCAGCAGCTTCAGGGGCCACCCGGAAGCGACCCAGTACTTC.

The rearrangement uses TRBV9 and TRBJ2-2; D uncertain. Per germline, CDR1 SGDLS and CDR2 YYNGEE. V was trimmed by 3 bases and J by 0 bases, leaving 9 bases between them. The CDR3 is 15 amino acids. The CDR3 DNA reads as TGTGCCAGCAGCGGGGCAGCCGCGAACACCGGGGAGCTGTTTTTT. This encodes CASSGAAANTGELFF.

There are a few counts of this clone. In DNA, the CDR3 is TGTGCCAGCAGCTTATGGGTTCTTGAGGACAGGGAAGGAGAGACCCAGTACTTC. Protein sequence: CASSLWVLEDREGETQYF. J is TRBJ2-5 and V is TRBV13; 8 nucleotides line up with TRBD1. The V gene end was trimmed by 2 bases and the J gene end by 4 bases; junction bases not matched to a gene: 15. The CDR3 consists of 18 residues. Germline assignment: CDR1 PRHDT and CDR2 FYEKMQ (reference sequence).

The genes are TRBV9 and TRBJ2-3, with D possibly TRBD1 on 6 matching bases. The germline gives CDR1 SGDLS, CDR2 YYNGEE. V lost 6 bases to trimming and J lost 0 bases, with 11 bases between them. The CDR3 contains 14 residues. This CDR3 is CASNRARSTDTQYF. The DNA of the CDR3 is TGTGCCAGCAACAGGGCAAGGAGCACAGATACGCAGTATTTT. The whole variable domain, filled in from reference TRBV9 and TRBJ2-3, reads DSGVTQTPKHLITATGQRVTLRCSPRSGDLSVYWYQQSLDQGLQFLIQYYNGEERAKGNILERFSAQQFPDLHSELNLSSLELGDSALYFCASNRARSTDTQYFGPGTRLTVL.

The table lists this clone with a count of one. The V call is TRBV2, the J call TRBJ1-6; tentatively, D is TRBD1 (5 bases). V lost 9 bases and J 6 bases, leaving 12 bases between the germline ends. Germline CDR1 is SNHLY and CDR2 is FYNNEI. There are 13 residues in the CDR3. CDR3 region: CASSGGPNSPLHF. The DNA of the CDR3 is TGTGCCAGTTCCGGGGGACCTAATTCACCCCTCCACTTT.

This clone was recorded a few times. The chain couples TRBV29-1 to TRBJ1-2; D possibly corresponds to TRBD1 (5 bases). This CDR3 comprises 15 residues. Germline CDR1 is SQVTM and CDR2 is ANQGSEA. V lost 4 bases and J lost 1, with 16 bases in between. In DNA, the CDR3 is TGCAGCGTTGGTGTTGCAGGGCTTGATAACTATGGCTACACCTTC. Translated, it gives CSVGVAGLDNYGYTF.

This sequence joins TRBV4-1 and TRBJ1-2; D is undetermined. Germline values: CDR1 MGHRA, CDR2 YSYEKL. V was clipped by 0 bases and J by 10 bases, with 12 bases between them. This CDR3 comprises 13 residues. The DNA for the CDR3 is TGCGCCAGCAGCCAAGAGATTGATTCTGACTACACCTTC. Its protein is CASSQEIDSDYTF.

This chain joins TRBV7-6 and TRBJ2-1, with D perhaps TRBD2 (5 bases). Trimming pared 5 bases from V and 8 bases from J, leaving 22 bases between. The germline V gene encodes CDR1 SGHVS and CDR2 FNYEAQ. The CDR3 is 16 amino acids. CDR3 bases: TGTGCCAGCAGCCACTACGCCCTAACTAGTTTGGATGAGCAGTTCTTC. Amino acids: CASSHYALTSLDEQFF.

This clone has just a few counts. The chain joins TRBV7-9 to TRBJ2-6; D assignment may be TRBD1 or TRBD2 (6 bases each). The CDR3 has 16 amino acids. Trimming took 6 bases from V and 2 from J, leaving 14 bases between them. CDR1 is SEHNR, CDR2 FQNEAQ, per germline (reference sequence). The CDR3 coding sequence is TGTGCCAGCAGTCGAAGGGGGGTGGCTGGGGCCAACGTCCTGACTTTC. This gives the protein CASSRRGVAGANVLTF.

The DNA of the CDR3 is TGTGCCAGCAGTATCACCTCAGCGGGGGGCGTAGGGACGCAGTATTTT. Translating gives CASSITSAGGVGTQYF. The rearrangement joins TRBV27 to TRBJ2-3; TRBD2 aligns across 9 bases. Trimming took 5 bases from V and 9 from J; bases not matched to a gene: 15. Germline V gene sequence: CDR1 MNHEY, CDR2 SMNVEV (reference sequence). This CDR3 has 16 amino acids.

The V and J genes are TRBV30 and TRBJ1-5; TRBD1 might be the D (5 bases). Germline V gene data show CDR1 as GTSNPN and CDR2 as SVGIG (reference sequence). The CDR3 loop spans 13 amino acids. Deletions cut 0 bases from V and 7 bases from J, with 10 bases between. CDR3 coding DNA: TGTGCCTGGAGTGTCCAGGGTCGGCAGCCCCAGCATTTT. Protein sequence: CAWSVQGRQPQHF.

The V and J genes are TRBV5-1 and TRBJ2-1; 10 positions match TRBD2. Germline CDR1 and CDR2: SGHRS and YFSETQ. This CDR3 has 16 residues. V gave up 0 bases and J gave up 4 bases; unmatched junction bases: 4. CDR3 protein: CASSLVASGSYNEQFF. The CDR3 bases are TGCGCCAGCAGCTTGGTGGCTAGCGGGAGTTACAATGAGCAGTTCTTC. The full variable domain, in which reference TRBV5-1 and TRBJ2-1 provide the parts outside the CDR3, is KAGVTQTPRYLIKTRGQQVTLSCSPISGHRSVSWYQQTPGQGLQFLFEYFSETQRNKGNFPGRFSGRQFSNSRSEMNVSTLELGDSALYLCASSLVASGSYNEQFFGPGTRLTVL.

CDR3 sequence (DNA): TGTGCCAGCAGTTTCCGACTTGATCAGCCCCAGCATTTT. Its translation is CASSFRLDQPQHF. The chain carries TRBV28 and TRBJ1-5; D not resolved. V lost 3 bases and J lost 5, with 8 bases in between. Looked up from germline, CDR1 is MDHEN and CDR2 is SYDVKM. The CDR3 spans 13 residues.